Below are 4 T cell receptor beta chains sequenced from a single sample in a study of Ad26.COV2.S vaccination and SARS-CoV-2 variants. The data were produced by immunoSEQ multiplex PCR, yet TCRdb's version contains in-frame clones alone and is incomplete. The sample shows some 390,000 clones, 75% to 90% of them seen only once. Treatment in this sample: around 19 received Ad26.COV2.S at low or high dose, single or two shots; about 5 received placebo; per-sample allocation not given. Sampling took place 63 days after the first vaccine or placebo injection. Sequencing was performed on peripheral blood, taken in a trial of Ad26.COV2.S vaccine versus placebo. The receptor set was obtained from a person aged 18 to 59 who received the Ad26.COV2.S COVID-19 vaccine or a placebo.

V and J are TRBV5-6 and TRBJ2-7; D is ambiguous. This CDR3 has 13 amino acids. Germline CDR1 is SGHDT and CDR2 is YYEEEE. The V and J ends lost 0 bases and 6 bases respectively, with 10 bases between them. CDR3 region: CASSLGPTGEQYF. CDR3 nucleotide sequence: TGTGCCAGCAGCTTGGGCCCCACGGGCGAGCAGTACTTC.

In this sample, this clone turned up a few times. The same CDR3 is also encoded by other DNA sequences in this sample. The chain recombines TRBV5-1 with TRBJ2-7, with 11 bases lining up with TRBD2. Germline CDR1 and CDR2: SGHRS and YFSETQ. V was clipped by 3 bases and J by 4 bases; unmatched bases: 6. This CDR3 has 15 amino acids. Here the CDR3 reads CASSSGTSGTYEQYF. DNA of the CDR3: TGCGCCAGCAGCTCGGGGACTAGCGGTACTTACGAGCAGTACTTC.

V is TRBV2 and J is TRBJ2-1; 9 nucleotides agree with TRBD2. Germline V CDR1 and CDR2: SNHLY, FYNNEI. Germline trimming cut 9 bases from V and 8 bases from J; bases unmatched to any gene: 8. The CDR3 is made up of 13 amino acids. The CDR3 coding sequence is TGTGCCAGTAGGACTAGCGACGGGTATGAGCAGTTCTTC. This translates into CASRTSDGYEQFF.

This clone was found a few times. The chain employs TRBV7-3 and TRBJ1-6, with D maybe TRBD1 (6 bases). V was pared by 7 bases and J by 6 bases, with 10 bases between. Germline CDR1 reads SGHTA; CDR2 reads FQGTGA. The CDR3 length is 13 residues. The CDR3, as DNA: TGTGCCAGCAAGGGGGGGCCTAATTCACCCCTCCACTTT. Translated: CASKGGPNSPLHF.